Listed below are T cell receptor beta chains from one sample, sequenced in a study of human T cells and chemical hapten exposure. One entry per CDR3 protein results from TCRdb running MiXCR on the RACE reads. The data contain approximately 77,000 distinct CDR3 sequences, approximately 15% of them singletons. The input for sequencing was whole blood, taken in connection with sensitization to the hapten diphenylcyclopropenone (DPC). These receptors all stem from a woman in her forties or fifties with alopecia areata. Some clones in this sample may be carry-over from other donors' samples. Each CDR3 is given with its conserved first and last residue. The D gene is left open where the match is weak. A clone size is listed for some rows: how often the clone was seen (once, few, many), or a class if it is expanded.

v_call	clone_size	cdr3_length	d_call	j_call	cdr3_aa	cdr3_nt
TRBV20-1	few	15	TRBD2	TRBJ2-7	CSARTSGGVSYEQYF	TGCAGTGCACGGACTAGCGGGGGGGTATCCTACGAGCAGTACTTC
TRBV7-9	.	13	TRBD2	TRBJ2-5	CASCGGYQETQYF	TGTGCCAGCTGCGGGGGGTACCAAGAGACCCAGTACTTC
TRBV11-2	.	15	.	TRBJ1-6	CASSSGSGYNSPLHF	TGTGCCAGCAGCTCAGGGAGCGGATATAATTCACCCCTCCACTTT
TRBV3-1	few	19	TRBD2	TRBJ2-6	CASSKGLAGGISGANVLTF	TGTGCCAGCAGTAAGGGACTAGCGGGAGGGATTTCTGGGGCCAACGTCCTGACTTTC
TRBV7-2	.	14	.	TRBJ1-2	CASSYQVESYGYTF	TGTGCCAGCAGCTATCAGGTCGAAAGCTATGGCTACACCTTC
TRBV5-1	many	16	TRBD1	TRBJ1-5	CASSLGTGGTNQPQHF	TGCGCCAGCAGCTTGGGGACAGGGGGCACCAATCAGCCCCAGCATTTT
TRBV9	many	14	.	TRBJ2-2	CASSVLGGTGELFF	TGTGCCAGCAGCGTACTAGGGGGCACCGGGGAGCTGTTTTTT
TRBV15	.	11	.	TRBJ2-1	CATSRDYEQFF	TGTGCCACCAGCAGAGATTATGAGCAGTTCTTC
TRBV6-1	many	14	.	TRBJ2-7	CASSVEQFSNEQYF	TGTGCCAGCAGTGTCGAACAGTTCTCTAACGAGCAGTACTTC
TRBV18	.	13	.	TRBJ1-5	CASSGDNNQPQHF	TGTGCCAGCTCAGGGGACAACAATCAGCCCCAGCATTTT
TRBV5-6	.	16	.	TRBJ1-2	CASSFNPGHSNYGYTF	TGTGCCAGCAGCTTCAATCCTGGACACTCAAACTATGGCTACACCTTC
TRBV27	.	15	.	TRBJ1-5	CASSSRWGSNQPQHF	TGTGCCAGCAGTTCCCGTTGGGGCTCCAATCAGCCCCAGCATTTT
TRBV2	few	16	TRBD2	TRBJ2-5	CASRRLALTGKETQYF	TGTGCCAGCAGACGACTAGCGCTCACTGGCAAAGAGACCCAGTACTTC
TRBV20-1	.	15	TRBD2	TRBJ2-1	CSASSTSGRGDEQFF	TGCAGTGCTAGCAGCACTAGCGGGAGAGGGGATGAGCAGTTCTTC
TRBV12-3/TRBV12-4	few	14	.	TRBJ2-1	CASSSTGSLNEQFF	TGTGCCAGCAGTTCGACGGGTAGTCTTAATGAGCAGTTCTTC
TRBV27	.	15	TRBD2	TRBJ2-5	CASTPLAGVQETQYF	TGTGCCAGCACCCCTCTAGCGGGAGTCCAAGAGACCCAGTACTTC
TRBV7-2	.	18	.	TRBJ2-4	CASSLGPQETLAKNIQYF	TGTGCCAGCAGCTTAGGTCCTCAAGAAACTCTAGCCAAAAACATTCAGTACTTC
TRBV28	many	15	TRBD1	TRBJ1-2	CASSLFRDRVFGYTF	TGTGCCAGCAGTTTATTTAGGGACAGGGTGTTTGGCTACACCTTC
TRBV3-1	few	14	.	TRBJ1-1	CASSQVGGSTEAFF	TGTGCCAGCAGCCAAGTTGGTGGATCTACTGAAGCTTTCTTT
TRBV25-1	few	14	TRBD1	TRBJ1-1	CASRPSTGGTEAFF	TGTGCCAGCAGACCCTCTACAGGGGGGACTGAAGCTTTCTTT
TRBV12-3/TRBV12-4	few	14	.	TRBJ2-1	CASSGYTTHNEQFF	TGTGCCAGCAGTGGGTATACCACCCACAATGAGCAGTTCTTC
TRBV12-5	.	15	.	TRBJ2-4	CASGLPRTEKNIQYF	TGTGCTAGTGGCCTACCCCGGACAGAGAAAAACATTCAGTACTTC
TRBV7-6	.	16	.	TRBJ1-3	CASSLNPGRSGNTIYF	TGTGCCAGCAGCTTAAATCCAGGGAGGTCTGGAAACACCATATATTTT
TRBV3-1	.	16	TRBD1	TRBJ2-5	CASSQDPSRGPETQYF	TGTGCCAGCAGCCAAGATCCTTCCAGGGGGCCAGAGACCCAGTACTTC
TRBV3-1	few	15	TRBD1	TRBJ2-7	CASSLGPGQRIEQYF	TGTGCCAGCAGCCTTGGACCGGGACAGAGGATCGAGCAGTACTTC
TRBV7-9	.	14	.	TRBJ2-7	CASSPLPRSYEQYF	TGTGCCAGCAGCCCCTTGCCGAGGTCCTACGAGCAGTACTTC
TRBV19	.	20	.	TRBJ1-5	CASSIFADFGGADSNQPQHF	TGTGCCAGTAGTATATTCGCGGACTTTGGTGGGGCAGATAGCAATCAGCCCCAGCATTTT
TRBV10-3	many	14	TRBD1	TRBJ1-5	CAISPTGGEQPQHF	TGTGCCATCAGCCCGACAGGGGGAGAACAGCCCCAGCATTTT
TRBV11-2	.	16	TRBD2	TRBJ2-1	CASSLVRAGGYNEQFF	TGTGCCAGCAGCTTAGTCCGAGCGGGAGGTTACAATGAGCAGTTCTTC
TRBV28	.	13	.	TRBJ1-2	CASSLFIGRGYTF	TGTGCCAGCAGTTTGTTCATAGGCCGGGGCTACACCTTC
TRBV5-1	few	18	TRBD1	TRBJ2-5	CASSPGGSRAPLQETQYF	TGCGCCAGCAGCCCAGGGGGTAGCAGGGCTCCGCTTCAAGAGACCCAGTACTTC
TRBV6-1	few	13	TRBD2	TRBJ2-3	CASGRAVTDTQYF	TGTGCCAGCGGGAGGGCAGTGACAGATACGCAGTATTTT
TRBV12-3/TRBV12-4	.	15	.	TRBJ2-5	CASSPAAGYQETQYF	TGTGCCAGCAGTCCAGCCGCGGGGTACCAAGAGACCCAGTACTTC
TRBV2	.	15	.	TRBJ1-5	CASSEVRGGNQPQHF	TGTGCCAGCAGTGAAGTTAGGGGCGGCAATCAGCCCCAGCATTTT
TRBV6-1	few	12	.	TRBJ2-7	CASRLDGYEQYF	TGTGCCAGCAGACTGGACGGTTACGAGCAGTACTTC
TRBV27	.	15	TRBD2	TRBJ2-7	CTSGPSGKTSWEQYF	TGTACCAGCGGACCTAGCGGGAAGACCTCGTGGGAGCAGTACTTC
TRBV7-9	.	17	TRBD2	TRBJ2-1	CASSPMTSRSSYNEQFF	TGTGCCAGCAGCCCAATGACTAGCCGGAGCTCCTACAATGAGCAGTTCTTC
TRBV5-8	.	16	TRBD1	TRBJ2-5	CASSLRKRGQGRTQYF	TGTGCCAGCAGCTTAAGGAAGAGAGGACAGGGTCGCACCCAGTACTTC
TRBV3-1	few	18	TRBD1	TRBJ1-1	CASSQDFTGTGGSSAAFF	TGTGCCAGCAGCCAAGATTTCACCGGGACAGGGGGCTCAAGTGCAGCTTTCTTT
TRBV21-1	.	15	.	TRBJ1-3	CASSKEADSGNTIYF	TGTGCCAGCAGCAAAGAGGCGGACTCTGGAAACACCATATATTTT
TRBV6-5	.	15	.	TRBJ2-2	CASSYSTRGIGELFF	TGTGCCAGCAGTTACTCGACTAGGGGGATCGGGGAGCTGTTTTTT
TRBV5-6	.	14	TRBD1	TRBJ2-7	CASSLDRGPYEQYF	TGTGCCAGCAGCTTGGACAGGGGCCCCTACGAGCAGTACTTC